These 7 T cell receptor beta chains were sequenced from one sample in a study of PD-1 blockade in classical Hodgkin lymphoma. Assay used: immunoSEQ multiplex PCR; TCRdb lists only in-frame clones, some missing. The table has around 39,000 clones, around 80% seen once. Every one of the patients relapsed after autologous stem cell transplantation (brentuximab vedotin exposure was variable). This specimen was peripheral blood mononuclear cells (PBMCs), taken before the second cycle of nivolumab. The source of these receptors is a human donor with classical Hodgkin lymphoma.

J is TRBJ2-3 and V is TRBV7-2, with 11 nucleotides matching TRBD2. CDR1 and CDR2 (germline): SGHTA, FQGNSA. There are 17 residues in the CDR3. Trimming at V came to 5 bases and at J to 0 bases, leaving 7 bases not matched to a gene. CDR3 in DNA: TGTGCCAGCAGCACAGTAGCGGGGGGGGTCAGCACAGATACGCAGTATTTT. Translating gives CASSTVAGGVSTDTQYF.

The V call is TRBV7-8, the J call TRBJ2-1; D ambiguous. This CDR3 contains 15 residues. Germline V gene sequence: CDR1 SGHVS, CDR2 FQNEAQ. V lost 4 bases and J lost 4, with 14 bases in between. The CDR3 nucleotides read TGTGCCAGCAGCTACCGGTCCCAAGGATACAATGAGCAGTTCTTC. Translated: CASSYRSQGYNEQFF. The full variable domain, completed using reference TRBV7-8 and TRBJ2-1, is GAGVSQSPRYKVAKRGQDVALRCDPISGHVSLFWYQQALGQGPEFLTYFQNEAQLDKSGLPSDRFFAERPEGSVSTLKIQRTQQEDSAVYLCASSYRSQGYNEQFFGPGTRLTVL.

The chain joins TRBV5-1 to TRBJ2-7; 9 bases align to TRBD2. The CDR3 runs to 16 residues. Germline V gene sequence: CDR1 SGHRS, CDR2 YFSETQ. The ends lost 5 bases at V and 6 bases at J; junction bases unmatched: 15. The CDR3 region is CASSENPPGLASEQYF. CDR3 coding DNA: TGCGCCAGCAGTGAGAATCCGCCGGGACTAGCAAGCGAGCAGTACTTC.

V is TRBV4-2 and J is TRBJ2-7, with D perhaps matching TRBD1 or TRBD2 (6 bases each). The CDR3 sequence is 16 residues long. Germline CDR1 is LGHNA and CDR2 is YNFKEQ. Between the trimmed V and J ends, which lost 0 bases and 4 bases, there was a span of 16 bases. CDR3 DNA sequence: TGTGCCAGCAGCCAAGAGCGTGGGGGGCTTTGGTACGAGCAGTACTTC. Protein: CASSQERGGLWYEQYF.

The V call is TRBV9, the J call TRBJ1-1; D is possibly TRBD1 (5 bases). The CDR3 contains 14 residues. V was clipped by 0 bases and J by 8 bases, with 14 bases between them. Germline-derived CDR1 and CDR2 are SGDLS and YYNGEE. For the CDR3, the DNA is TGTGCCAGCAGCGTAGACGCCGTCTGGGGCGAAGCTTTCTTT. Translating it yields CASSVDAVWGEAFF.

The V and J genes are TRBV7-8 and TRBJ1-2; D is undetermined. This CDR3 comprises 14 residues. The V end was cut by 5 bases, the J end by 6 bases, with 16 bases between. Germline V CDR1 and CDR2: SGHVS, FQNEAQ. CDR3 residues: CASSAQGLSDGYTF. The CDR3 bases are TGTGCCAGCAGCGCCCAAGGGTTGTCGGATGGCTACACCTTC.

The chain employs TRBV6-1 and TRBJ2-4; either TRBD1 or TRBD2 may fit D (7 bases each). The germline V gene encodes CDR1 MNHNS and CDR2 SASEGT. The CDR3 runs 15 residues. V shed 10 bases and J shed 0 bases, with 16 bases lying between them. This CDR3 reads CATGGTELAKNIQYF. The CDR3 nucleotides read TGTGCCACCGGGGGGACAGAACTAGCCAAAAACATTCAGTACTTC.